The clone carrying this T cell receptor beta chain has a single count. Antigen: not known. The germline CDR1 and CDR2 sequences are SGHNT and YYREEE (reference sequence). Trimming pared 0 bases from V and 8 bases from J, leaving 8 bases between. The CDR3 sequence is 12 residues long. The data are from a study of T cell responses to AZD1222 COVID-19 vaccine. Whole-study findings and limits: Baseline seropositivity occurred in only six AZD1222 recipients.

The table came from immunoSEQ multiplex PCR; TCRdb's copy has only in-frame clones and leaves some out. The data contain some 96,000 clones, around 87% of them singletons. The gene calls are TRBV5-4 and TRBJ1-2, with no clear D. This sequence originates from an adult in good health. The sample consisted of peripheral blood, taken on day 0 of AZD1222 vaccination. CDR3 sequence: CASSLEGGGYTF. The CDR3 DNA reads as TGTGCCAGCAGCTTGGAGGGAGGAGGCTACACCTTC.